Included here is one T cell receptor (beta chain) sequence, with context. This clone appeared a single time. Its recognized antigen is unknown. The record has no base qualities; no much larger clone is one base away. Genomic DNA was isolated from the sorted cells so that the TCRbeta CDR3 region could be sequenced. The immunoSEQ Assay was used for sequencing of TCRbeta CDR3 regions. TCRdb's version of the immuneACCESS table is confined to in-frame rearrangements and falls short of the full clone set. An unresolved V gene accounts for under half of the shortfall where checked; the remainder is of unknown origin. The sample profile shows 70,000 or so clones; 80% to 95% of them were found once. The top ten clones comprise less than 0.6% of the sample. The trial excluded patients who had a history of autoimmune disease or were on systemic immunosuppression. Peripheral blood for TCR sequencing was collected from all dose cohorts at baseline, on cycle 4 day 1, and on cycle 7 day 1. The samples were drawn from a first-in-human, open-label, multicenter phase I dose-escalation trial of ivuxolimab. Adults with locally advanced or metastatic head and neck squamous cell, hepatocellular, melanoma or renal cell carcinoma were enrolled in the trial. Before TCR sequencing, CD4+ and CD8+ T cells were separately sorted from peripheral blood.

The sample belongs to a study of OX40 agonist ivuxolimab in advanced cancers. In the study overall: Ivuxolimab was an agonistic, fully human IgG2 monoclonal antibody directed against OX40 (CD134), a costimulatory receptor. Peripheral TCRbeta sequencing was intended to test whether TCR sequence diversity was altered and clonal T-cell expansion was caused by ivuxolimab. Partial responses occurred in three dose-escalation patients, of whom one had hepatocellular carcinoma and two had cutaneous melanoma. Among the roughly 54 dose-escalation patients, around 19 had hepatocellular carcinoma, some 15 melanoma, 9 renal cell carcinoma and 9 head and neck cancer. The paper describes the monotherapy dose-escalation part (N ≈ 52 patients) of the phase I trial of ivuxolimab. In the dose-escalation cohort, around four fifths of patients were male, and the mean age was around 60 years with a range of roughly 20 to 80. Patients were allowed to have had prior anti-PD-1, anti-PD-L1 or anti-CTLA-4 therapy, and roughly 40% of the dose-escalation patients had previously received checkpoint inhibitors. Intravenous ivuxolimab was administered to patients every 2 weeks at six dose levels: 0.01, 0.1, 0.3, 1.5, 3 and 10 mg/kg.

The paper as a whole reports these results and caveats: At doses of 0.1 to 3.0 mg/kg, clonal expansion of both CD4+ and CD8+ T cells in blood was seen between baseline and week 6. Low levels of normalized T-cell clonal expansion were also seen in some nonresponding patients. In the 0.1-3.0 mg/kg groups, partial responders were among the patients with the lowest normalized peripheral clonal expansion, particularly in CD8+ T cells. After ivuxolimab, expanded clones were on average more numerous among CD8+ T cells than among CD4+ T cells. The antigen specificity of the peripheral T cells that underwent clonal expansion was not determined.

The input for sequencing was CD4+ or CD8+ T cells sorted from blood, taken in a trial of the OX40 agonist ivuxolimab. This TCR derives from an adult with an advanced solid tumor such as melanoma, head and neck, liver or kidney cancer.

The DNA sequence is given as TGTGCCAGCAGCTTAGCGGGACCCCCCCCCAATGAGCAGTTCTTC. Its product reads: CASSLAGPPPNEQFF. The chain uses TRBV7-3 and TRBJ2-1; tentative D gene TRBD2, with 6 bases matching. Trimming takes 2 bases from V and 6 bases from J, and the germline ends sit 14 bases apart. From the cysteine through the phenylalanine, the CDR3 covers 15 amino acids. Only the CDR3 DNA stays, 45 bases, in frame from base 1. CDR1 and CDR2, per the germline V gene, are SGHTA and FQGTGA.